The 32 T cell receptor beta chains given below trace back to one sample, sequenced in a study of siplizumab effects on memory and regulatory T cells. Here immunoSEQ multiplex PCR was the method, and the copy in TCRdb shows in-frame clones only, minus some. The profile shows 55,000 to 70,000 clones, 90% to 95% of them singletons. The sequenced material came from CD8+ T cells sorted from blood. Every receptor here comes from a human donor in good health.

This sequence joins TRBV12-5 and TRBJ1-2; tentative D call: TRBD1 (5 bases). V gave up 0 bases and J gave up 8 bases, with 16 bases separating them. This CDR3 spans 15 amino acids. Germline CDR1 and CDR2: LGHNT and FRNRAP. CDR3 protein: CASGLVLGAGEGYTF. The CDR3 DNA follows: TGTGCTAGTGGTTTGGTATTAGGGGCGGGAGAGGGCTACACCTTC.

The V gene is TRBV5-1, the J gene TRBJ1-3, with D unresolved. Trimming shortened V by 1 base and J by 0 bases, and 11 bases separated the two germline ends. Germline CDR1 and CDR2: SGHRS and YFSETQ. The length of the CDR3 is 16 residues. This CDR3 is CASSLNRDISGNTIYF. The CDR3 DNA reads TGCGCCAGCAGCTTGAACCGGGATATCTCTGGAAACACCATATATTTT.

This clone appeared a few times. CDR3 protein: CASSVTGYRETQYF. CDR3 DNA sequence: TGTGCCAGCAGTGTGACAGGGTACAGAGAGACCCAGTACTTC. The chain combines TRBV2 with TRBJ2-5, with 7 nucleotides matching TRBD1. Germline lookup yields CDR1 SNHLY and CDR2 FYNNEI. The length of the CDR3 is 14 residues. V trimming: 4 bases; J trimming: 4 bases; junction bases outside the gene matches: 6.

This clone showed up just once. This chain uses TRBV27 with TRBJ2-7; D call uncertain. V lost 0 bases to trimming and J lost 2 bases, with 8 bases between them. Germline V gene lookup returns CDR1 MNHEY and CDR2 SMNVEV (reference sequence). CDR3 length equals 14 residues. CDR3: CASSLSPGTYEQYF. CDR3 nucleotide sequence: TGTGCCAGCAGTTTATCGCCGGGTACCTACGAGCAGTACTTC.

The rearrangement links TRBV28 to TRBJ1-1; 9 bases match TRBD1. Germline V CDR1 and CDR2: MDHEN, SYDVKM. Trimming removed 10 bases from V and 1 base from J; junction bases left unmatched: 4. The CDR3 sequence is 13 residues long. CDR3 in amino acids: CATSDRGNTEAFF. The CDR3 nucleotides read TGTGCCACCTCGGACAGGGGGAACACTGAAGCTTTCTTT.

The J gene is TRBJ2-7, the V gene TRBV28, with TRBD2 identical over 7 bases. V shed 2 bases and J 5 bases; nucleotides not matched to a gene: 3. In germline, CDR1 is MDHEN, CDR2 SYDVKM. The CDR3 consists of 13 residues. CDR3 residues: CASSLSGTDEQYF. In DNA form, the CDR3 reads TGTGCCAGCAGTTTAAGCGGGACGGACGAGCAGTACTTC.

The genes are TRBV27 and TRBJ1-4; the D is unclear. Germline values: CDR1 MNHEY, CDR2 SMNVEV (reference sequence). The CDR3 is 13 amino acids. The V and J ends lost 6 bases and 8 bases respectively, with 13 bases between them. This CDR3 reads CASSLALMEKLFF. The CDR3 nucleotides are TGTGCCAGCAGCCTAGCTCTTATGGAAAAACTGTTTTTT.

The chain joins TRBV2 to TRBJ2-7; D is undetermined. Germline V gene sequence: CDR1 SNHLY, CDR2 FYNNEI. Trimming took 5 bases from V and 0 from J, leaving 11 bases between them. This CDR3 is 14 amino acids long. CDR3 in amino acids: CASSINRGSYEQYF. CDR3 nucleotide sequence: TGTGCCAGCAGTATAAATCGCGGCTCCTACGAGCAGTACTTC.

This chain uses TRBV28 with TRBJ2-1; the D is unclear. Germline V gene data show CDR1 as MDHEN and CDR2 as SYDVKM. Trimming stripped 5 bases from V and 0 bases from J, with 8 bases between. CDR3 size: 14 residues. The CDR3 region has the DNA TGTGCCAGCAGTGAGGAGATCTCCTACAATGAGCAGTTCTTC. Protein sequence: CASSEEISYNEQFF.

The chain recombines TRBV7-8 with TRBJ2-5; D not certain. This CDR3 region has 14 residues. V gave up 5 bases and J gave up 5 bases, with 15 bases separating them. Per germline, CDR1 SGHVS and CDR2 FQNEAQ. The CDR3 DNA sequence: TGTGCCAGCAGCCTCCTCTCTCCGTCCGAGACCCAGTACTTC. The encoded protein is CASSLLSPSETQYF.

The CDR3 DNA is TGTGCCAGCAGTCAAGTACCCGGGGAGCTGTTTTTT. This codes for CASSQVPGELFF. This chain uses TRBV25-1 with TRBJ2-2; D is undetermined. The CDR3 totals 12 residues. Germline V gene sequence: CDR1 MGHDK, CDR2 SYGVNS. Trimming shortened V by 5 bases and J by 6 bases, and 7 bases separated the two germline ends.

The V gene is TRBV28, the J gene TRBJ1-2; no clear D gene. This CDR3 spans 12 amino acids. CDR1 MDHEN and CDR2 SYDVKM come from the germline V gene. V was cut by 4 bases and J by 3 bases, with 6 bases left in between. The CDR3 is CASSWGDYGYTF. CDR3 sequence (DNA): TGTGCCAGCAGTTGGGGTGACTATGGCTACACCTTC.

In its sample, this clone was seen once. The chain has TRBV4-3 and TRBJ2-3; no firm D call. CDR3 length: 13 residues. In germline, CDR1 is LGHNA, CDR2 YSLEER. The CDR3: CHKPGGTTDTQYF. In DNA form, the CDR3 reads TGCCATAAGCCTGGCGGCACCACAGATACGCAGTATTTT.

V usage is TRBV27 and J usage is TRBJ2-2; a weak D match, TRBD2 (5 bases). Germline V CDR1 and CDR2: MNHEY, SMNVEV (reference sequence). Trimming pared 0 bases from V and 6 bases from J, leaving 8 bases between. This CDR3 is built from 14 residues. The CDR3 reads CASSLSEAAGELFF. The CDR3 DNA reads as TGTGCCAGCAGTTTATCGGAGGCCGCCGGGGAGCTGTTTTTT.

The chain employs TRBV7-9 and TRBJ2-1, with D uncertain. The V gene's germline CDR1 is SEHNR and CDR2 FQNEAQ (reference sequence). The CDR3 spans 14 residues. With 1 base removed from V and 4 bases from J, the gap between germline ends came to 8 bases. DNA for the CDR3: TGTGCCAGCAGCTTAGTGGTCGGGTACAATGAGCAGTTCTTC. Translated: CASSLVVGYNEQFF.

The rearrangement joins TRBV9 to TRBJ2-7; D uncertain. The CDR3 has 14 residues. Per germline, CDR1 SGDLS and CDR2 YYNGEE. With 0 bases removed from V and 3 bases from J, the gap between germline ends came to 10 bases. In nucleotides, the CDR3 is TGTGCCAGCAGCGTAGAAGGAAAGGTCTACGAGCAGTACTTC. As protein: CASSVEGKVYEQYF.

V gene TRBV4-1 combines with J gene TRBJ2-6, with D tentatively TRBD1 or TRBD2 (6 bases each). The ends were cut back, 3 bases at V and 4 bases at J, with 13 bases in the middle. Germline values: CDR1 MGHRA, CDR2 YSYEKL. The CDR3 loop spans 16 amino acids. CDR3 DNA sequence: TGCGCCAGCAGCCAGTGGGGGGCTCTCGGGGCCAACGTCCTGACTTTC. Its translation: CASSQWGALGANVLTF.

The chain employs TRBV7-3 and TRBJ2-3, with D possibly TRBD2 on 5 matching bases. Trimming cost V 3 bases and J 1 base, with 8 bases left between them. The CDR3 covers 14 residues. Germline V gene data show CDR1 as SGHTA and CDR2 as FQGTGA. In DNA form, the CDR3 reads TGTGCCAGCAGCTTTGGAGGTGGCACAGATACGCAGTATTTT. It specifies CASSFGGGTDTQYF.

CDR3 region: CATSRERGRAGTQYF. The DNA of the CDR3 is TGTGCCACCAGCAGAGAACGCGGGAGGGCAGGGACCCAGTACTTC. The rearrangement links TRBV15 to TRBJ2-5; TRBD2 matches 9 bases. In germline, CDR1 is LNHNV, CDR2 YYDKDF (reference sequence). CDR3 length: 15 residues. V was clipped by 0 bases and J by 7 bases; unmatched bases: 6.

The V gene is TRBV5-4, the J gene TRBJ2-3; D not resolved. Between the trimmed V and J ends, which lost 0 bases and 0 bases, there was a span of 14 bases. The CDR3 loop spans 17 amino acids. Germline loops: CDR1 SGHNT, CDR2 YYREEE (reference sequence). The CDR3: CASSLDAVDRSTDTQYF. CDR3 bases: TGTGCCAGCAGCTTGGACGCCGTGGACCGTAGCACAGATACGCAGTATTTT.

The DNA of the CDR3 is TGTGCCAGCAGAACATACAGGGGGGCCAAAAACATTCAGTACTTC. This codes for CASRTYRGAKNIQYF. The chain links TRBV28 to TRBJ2-4; TRBD1 matches at 8 bases. V dropped 6 bases and J dropped 1; count of bases not matched to a gene: 5. CDR1 and CDR2 from the germline V gene are MDHEN and SYDVKM. The CDR3 consists of 15 residues.

This chain uses TRBV9 with TRBJ2-1, with 12 bases identical to TRBD2. The CDR3 contains 15 residues. Germline V gives CDR1 SGDLS, CDR2 YYNGEE. The ends lost 2 bases at V and 6 bases at J; junction bases unmatched: 3. The DNA for the CDR3 is TGTGCCAGCAGCGTGGGACTAGCGGGTAGCAATGAGCAGTTCTTC. Amino acid sequence: CASSVGLAGSNEQFF.

The chain recombines TRBV7-9 with TRBJ2-3; no firm D call. Trimming left V 5 bases short and J 2 bases short, with 14 bases between. The V gene's germline CDR1 is SEHNR and CDR2 FQNEAQ (reference sequence). The CDR3 is 15 amino acids. The CDR3 DNA sequence: TGTGCCAGCAGCCGTCCGGAGAAAACCACAGATACGCAGTATTTT. This translates into CASSRPEKTTDTQYF.

The CDR3 spells CASSGDTSSYNEQFF. DNA for the CDR3: TGTGCCAGCAGTGGGGACACTAGCTCCTACAATGAGCAGTTCTTC. The chain is built from TRBV6-1 and TRBJ2-1; D might be TRBD1 (6 bases). CDR1 and CDR2 (germline): MNHNS, SASEGT. This CDR3 contains 15 residues. V was pared by 4 bases and J by 0 bases, with 10 bases between.

The DNA of the CDR3 is TGTGCCAGCGAGAAAGGGGTAGGACACAACGAGCAGTACTTC. This translates into CASEKGVGHNEQYF. The J gene is TRBJ2-7, the V gene TRBV28; D is perhaps TRBD1 (5 bases). The CDR3 sequence is 14 residues long. Germline CDR1 MDHEN, CDR2 SYDVKM. V gave up 8 bases and J gave up 5 bases, with 19 bases separating them.

This chain uses TRBV7-9 with TRBJ2-2; D unclear. The V gene lost 5 bases and the J gene lost 7 bases, with 17 bases spanning the gap. Germline V gene data show CDR1 as SEHNR and CDR2 as FQNEAQ (reference sequence). This CDR3 comprises 15 residues. The CDR3 spells CASSQTGPRVGELFF. The CDR3, as DNA: TGTGCCAGCAGCCAAACCGGGCCGCGAGTCGGGGAGCTGTTTTTT.

The chain carries TRBV30 and TRBJ2-1; D not resolved. V gave up 1 base and J gave up 2 bases, with 6 bases separating them. Germline V CDR1 and CDR2: GTSNPN, SVGIG (reference sequence). The CDR3 is 13 amino acids. The CDR3 nucleotides are TGTGCCTGGAGTGATGGGACCTACAATGAGCAGTTCTTC. This sequence encodes CAWSDGTYNEQFF.

The rearrangement joins TRBV19 to TRBJ1-5; TRBD1 aligns across 9 bases. This CDR3 comprises 14 residues. Germline lookup yields CDR1 LNHDA and CDR2 SQIVND (reference sequence). J gave up 6 bases and V 3 bases, and 3 bases lay outside the gene matches. The CDR3 region has the DNA TGTGCCAGTAGTATGGACAGGGGCGGTCAGCCCCAGCATTTT. Protein: CASSMDRGGQPQHF.

The chain is built from TRBV7-9 and TRBJ2-2, with TRBD2 matching 8 bases. In germline, CDR1 is SEHNR, CDR2 FQNEAQ (reference sequence). The junction had 7 bases not matched to a gene; V was cut back by 6 bases and J by 4 bases. CDR3 length equals 15 residues. The CDR3 is CASSDSGIGTGELFF. The CDR3 region has the DNA TGTGCCAGCAGTGATAGCGGGATTGGCACCGGGGAGCTGTTTTTT.

By share, this clone ranks as medium-sized (0.01 to 0.1%). The same CDR3 is also encoded by other DNA sequences in this sample. The gene calls are TRBV9 and TRBJ1-2; D unclear. The CDR3 covers 11 residues. The V gene's germline CDR1 is SGDLS and CDR2 YYNGEE. V was clipped by 3 bases and J by 6 bases, with 6 bases between them. The CDR3 is CASSAPDGYTF. CDR3 in DNA: TGTGCCAGCAGCGCCCCCGATGGCTACACCTTC.

The chain is built from TRBV10-3 and TRBJ2-7, with 7 bases matching TRBD1. CDR1 is ENHRY, CDR2 SYGVKD, per germline. This CDR3 is built from 14 residues. V dropped 6 bases and J dropped 0; count of bases not matched to a gene: 5. CDR3 sequence reads: CAIRGTDLSYEQYF. DNA for the CDR3: TGTGCCATCAGAGGGACAGACCTCTCCTACGAGCAGTACTTC.

This clone has a single count. The rearrangement links TRBV6-5 to TRBJ2-2; D gene unclear. The CDR3 sequence is 13 residues long. Germline V gene lookup returns CDR1 MNHEY and CDR2 SVGAGI. Trimming cost V 2 bases and J 5 bases, with 6 bases left between them. The CDR3 nucleotides are TGTGCCAGCAGTTACAGGCTAACCGGGGAGCTGTTTTTT. Its translation: CASSYRLTGELFF.